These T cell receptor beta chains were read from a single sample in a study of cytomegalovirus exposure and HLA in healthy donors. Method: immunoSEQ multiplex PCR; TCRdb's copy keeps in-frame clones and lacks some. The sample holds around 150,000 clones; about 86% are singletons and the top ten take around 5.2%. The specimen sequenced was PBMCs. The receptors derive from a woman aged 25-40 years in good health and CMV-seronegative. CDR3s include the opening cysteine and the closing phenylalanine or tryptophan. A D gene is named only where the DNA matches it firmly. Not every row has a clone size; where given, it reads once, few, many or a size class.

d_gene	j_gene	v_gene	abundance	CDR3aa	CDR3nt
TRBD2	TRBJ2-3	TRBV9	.	CASSVTGLATDTQYF	TGTGCCAGCAGCGTAACGGGACTAGCAACAGATACGCAGTATTTT
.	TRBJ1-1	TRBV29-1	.	CSVTSGMGTEAFF	TGCAGCGTCACCTCAGGGATGGGAACTGAAGCTTTCTTT
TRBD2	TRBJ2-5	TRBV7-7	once	CASSLGTRTGGETQYF	TGTGCTAGCAGCTTAGGGACCCGTACGGGAGGGGAGACCCAGTACTTC
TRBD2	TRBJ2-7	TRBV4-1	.	CASSQERVQRGYEQYF	TGCGCCAGCAGCCAAGAAAGAGTCCAGCGGGGGTACGAGCAGTACTTC
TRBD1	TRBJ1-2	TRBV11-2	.	CASSRQGTGGDGYTF	TGTGCCAGCAGCCGACAAGGGACAGGGGGCGATGGCTACACCTTC
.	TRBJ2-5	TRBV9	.	CASSVDGRQQETQYF	TGTGCCAGCAGCGTAGACGGTCGACAGCAAGAGACCCAGTACTTC
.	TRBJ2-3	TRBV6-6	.	CASSYSVSGSTDTQYF	TGTGCCAGCAGTTACTCTGTAAGCGGGAGCACAGATACGCAGTATTTT
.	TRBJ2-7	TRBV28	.	CASSPPLGDPYEQYF	TGTGCCAGCAGTCCTCCATTAGGAGATCCCTACGAGCAGTACTTC
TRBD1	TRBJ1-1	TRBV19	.	CASSPGGRPEAFF	TGTGCCAGTAGTCCAGGGGGCCGCCCTGAAGCTTTCTTT
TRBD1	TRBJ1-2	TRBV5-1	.	CASSLDGTGGNYGYTF	TGCGCCAGCAGCTTGGACGGGACAGGGGGTAACTATGGCTACACCTTC
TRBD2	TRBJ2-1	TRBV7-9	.	CASRWTSGGDDEQFF	TGTGCCAGCAGGTGGACTAGCGGGGGGGACGATGAGCAGTTCTTC
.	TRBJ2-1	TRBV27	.	CASSFRGDWFF	TGTGCCAGCAGTTTCAGGGGGGATTGGTTCTTC
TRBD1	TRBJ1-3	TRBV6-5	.	CASSKGTAGNTIYF	TGTGCCAGCAGCAAAGGGACAGCGGGAAACACCATATATTTT
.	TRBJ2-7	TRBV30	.	CAWAGGGYEQYF	TGTGCCTGGGCAGGGGGAGGTTACGAGCAGTACTTC
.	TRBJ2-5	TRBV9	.	CASSVDGRQETQYF	TGTGCCAGCAGCGTAGATGGCAGACAAGAGACCCAGTACTTC
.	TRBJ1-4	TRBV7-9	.	CASSLESGWANEKLFF	TGTGCCAGCAGCTTAGAATCCGGCTGGGCAAACGAAAAACTGTTTTTT
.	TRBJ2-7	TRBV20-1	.	CSASQGGEQYF	TGCAGTGCTAGTCAGGGAGGCGAGCAGTACTTC
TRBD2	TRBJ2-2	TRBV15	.	CATSRETGGAGELFF	TGTGCCACCAGCAGAGAAACGGGGGGGGCCGGGGAGCTGTTTTTT
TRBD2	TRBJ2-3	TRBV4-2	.	CASRKSGTSGTATDTQYF	TGTGCCAGCCGGAAATCCGGGACTAGCGGGACGGCGACAGATACGCAGTATTTT
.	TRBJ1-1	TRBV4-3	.	CASSQGELSNTEAFF	TGCGCCAGCAGCCAAGGAGAGTTATCGAACACTGAAGCTTTCTTT
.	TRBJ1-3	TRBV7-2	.	CASSSRRSGNTIYF	TGTGCCAGCAGCTCTAGGCGCTCTGGAAACACCATATATTTT
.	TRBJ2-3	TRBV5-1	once	CASSLVQGTDTQYF	TGCGCCAGCAGCTTGGTTCAGGGAACAGATACGCAGTATTTT
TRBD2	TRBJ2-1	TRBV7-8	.	CASSSSGSTYNEQFF	TGTGCCAGCAGTTCTAGCGGGAGTACGTACAATGAGCAGTTCTTC
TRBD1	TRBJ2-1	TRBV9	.	CASSVGTGGTNDEQFF	TGTGCCAGCAGCGTAGGGACAGGGGGCACGAACGATGAGCAGTTCTTC
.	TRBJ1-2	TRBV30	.	CAWSAQGHYGYTF	TGTGCCTGGAGTGCACAGGGACACTACGGCTACACCTTC
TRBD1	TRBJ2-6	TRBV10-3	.	CATRDRELSGANVLTF	TGTGCCACCCGGGACAGGGAGCTCTCTGGGGCCAACGTCCTGACTTTC
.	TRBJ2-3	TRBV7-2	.	CASSFRVTDTQYF	TGTGCCAGCAGCTTCCGGGTCACAGATACGCAGTATTTT
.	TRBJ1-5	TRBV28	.	CASSPGGSSNQPQHF	TGTGCCAGCAGTCCCGGGGGGTCGAGCAATCAGCCCCAGCATTTT
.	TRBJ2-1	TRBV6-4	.	CASSVAVYNEQFF	TGTGCCAGCTCAGTAGCGGTTTACAATGAGCAGTTCTTC
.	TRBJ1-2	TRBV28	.	CASRPGVLYGYTF	TGTGCCAGCAGGCCAGGGGTCTTGTATGGCTACACCTTC